This TCR beta chain appears in the sequencing data of a study of cytomegalovirus exposure and HLA in healthy donors. Study-wide context: About 80 million unique TCRs, all from HLA-typed donors, were included in an early release of the data. Falling in the Caucasian-associated ancestry cluster were approximately 84% of around 370 genotyped donors. Study results and caveats: It was assumed in the presence/absence analyses that sequencing depth was roughly uniform across donors.

Trimming shortened V by 4 bases and J by 4 bases, and 17 bases separated the two germline ends. Germline lookup yields CDR1 SGHRS and CDR2 YFSETQ. The CDR3 length is 16 residues. In its sample, this clone was seen a few times. Its antigen is unidentified. 13 Jbeta primers and 60 Vbeta primers were used for the PCR. TCRdb's copy holds only in-frame clones and misses some; the assay was immunoSEQ multiplex PCR. The table has fewer than 100,000 clones, around 73% seen once. This chain connects TRBV5-1 to TRBJ1-4; D perhaps matches TRBD1 (6 bases). The source is a female donor in good health and CMV-seronegative. Sequences were obtained from PBMCs. CDR3 protein: CASSLLPGHRNEKLFF. The CDR3 DNA follows: TGCGCCAGCAGCCTACTTCCGGGACACCGTAATGAAAAACTGTTTTTT.